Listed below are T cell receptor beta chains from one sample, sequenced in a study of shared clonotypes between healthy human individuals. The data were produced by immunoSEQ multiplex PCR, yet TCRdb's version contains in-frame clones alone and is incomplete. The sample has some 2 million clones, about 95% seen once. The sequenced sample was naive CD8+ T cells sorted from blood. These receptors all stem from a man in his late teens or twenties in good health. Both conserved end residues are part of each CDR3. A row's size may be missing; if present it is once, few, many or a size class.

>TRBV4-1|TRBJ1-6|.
CASSQVAQGNSPLHF
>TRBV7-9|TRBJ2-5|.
CASSSWTSGKRETQYF
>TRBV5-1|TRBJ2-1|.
CASSSGQGFDEQFF
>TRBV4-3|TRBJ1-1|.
CASSQAIGGQGMNTEAFF
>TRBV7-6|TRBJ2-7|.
CASSSRDTYEQYF
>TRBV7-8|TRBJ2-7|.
CASSLVAGSYEQYF
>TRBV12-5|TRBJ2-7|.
CASGSLEGSPYEQYF
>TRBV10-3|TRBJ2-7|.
CAISDYSDRGYEQYF
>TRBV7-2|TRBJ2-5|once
CASSFISGQESQYF
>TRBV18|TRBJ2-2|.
CASSPPGAITGELFF
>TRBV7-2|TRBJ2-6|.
CASSLGQGIQPGANVLTF
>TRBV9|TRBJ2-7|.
CASSVAASGGWYEQYF
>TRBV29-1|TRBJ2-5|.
CSVGKSATGGRAQYF
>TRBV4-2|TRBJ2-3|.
CASNLEPGLRTDTQYF
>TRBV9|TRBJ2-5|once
CASSVSLAGGETQYF
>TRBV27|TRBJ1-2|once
CASSSDRGLNYGYTF
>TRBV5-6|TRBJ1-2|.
CASSSTDYFHTF
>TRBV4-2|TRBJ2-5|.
CASSQDMLGEETQYF
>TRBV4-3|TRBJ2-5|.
CASSFQVQETQYF
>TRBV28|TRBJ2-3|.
CASSFRDGATDTQYF
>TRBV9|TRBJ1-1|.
CASSVEEVSSTEAFF
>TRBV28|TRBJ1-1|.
CASSLLGEGRNTEAFF
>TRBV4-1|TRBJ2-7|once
CASSQRTAGSYEQYF
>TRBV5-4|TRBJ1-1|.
CASSLPELRGGDTEAFF
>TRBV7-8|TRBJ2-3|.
CASRPGATDTQYF
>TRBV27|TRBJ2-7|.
CASSLRGAEQYF
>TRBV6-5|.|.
CASSTDSSYEQYF
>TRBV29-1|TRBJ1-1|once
CSVADTPPEAFF
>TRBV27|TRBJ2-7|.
CASSPTGTGGEQYF
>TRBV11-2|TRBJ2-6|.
CASSFDSGANVLTF
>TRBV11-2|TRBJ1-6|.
CASSLIFGYRSPLHF
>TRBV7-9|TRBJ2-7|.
CASSFLERGSYEQYF
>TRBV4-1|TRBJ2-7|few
CASSHRQGADEQYF
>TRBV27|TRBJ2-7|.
CASSLFPTSGGYEQYF
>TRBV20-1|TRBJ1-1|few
CSAILNTEAFF
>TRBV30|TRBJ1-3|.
CAWRQGGGNTIYF
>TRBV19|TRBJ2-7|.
CASSIDLASYEQYF
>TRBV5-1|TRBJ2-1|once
CASSLVGVANEQFF
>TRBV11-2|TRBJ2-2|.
CASSLYGELFF
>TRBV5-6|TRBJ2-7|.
CASSFGRGGYEQYF
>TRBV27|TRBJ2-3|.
CASSFPPSDTQYF
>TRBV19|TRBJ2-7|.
CASSIQGEQYF
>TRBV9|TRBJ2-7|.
CASSVGDHYEQYF